Below are 24 T cell receptor beta chains sequenced from a single sample in a study of cytomegalovirus exposure and HLA in healthy donors. Vbeta (60) and Jbeta (13) primers were used in the PCR. Assay used: immunoSEQ multiplex PCR; TCRdb lists only in-frame clones, some missing. The table shows some 76,000 clones, with 65% to 80% occurring only once. Sequenced input: PBMCs. These receptors all stem from a male donor in good health and CMV-seropositive.

This clone showed up just a few times. The rearrangement uses TRBV29-1 and TRBJ2-2; a weak D match, TRBD1 (6 bases). Germline CDR1 reads SQVTM; CDR2 reads ANQGSEA. The CDR3 is 12 amino acids. V lost 6 bases and J 2 bases, leaving 7 bases between the germline ends. CDR3: CSVGQNTGELFF. Written as DNA, the CDR3 is TGCAGCGTGGGACAAAACACCGGGGAGCTGTTTTTT.

V usage is TRBV5-8 and J usage is TRBJ2-1; 8 bases agree with TRBD2. The CDR3 sequence is 16 residues long. Germline loops: CDR1 SGHTS, CDR2 YDEGEE. V gave up 0 bases and J gave up 5 bases; unmatched junction bases: 7. CDR3 sequence reads: CASSLAGGAFDNEQFF. CDR3 DNA sequence: TGTGCCAGCAGCTTGGCCGGGGGGGCTTTTGACAATGAGCAGTTCTTC.

The chain is built from TRBV7-9 and TRBJ2-3; no definite D call. Trimming stripped 6 bases from V and 2 bases from J, with 12 bases between. Germline V lookup: CDR1 SEHNR, CDR2 FQNEAQ (reference sequence). The CDR3 totals 14 residues. In DNA, the CDR3 is TGTGCCAGCAGAATACAGTCCCTCACAGATACGCAGTATTTT. Translation: CASRIQSLTDTQYF.

In nucleotides, the CDR3 is TGTGCCGGACAATCCAGCTCCTACGAGCAGTACTTC. This sequence encodes CAGQSSSYEQYF. The V call is TRBV30, the J call TRBJ2-5; D is possibly TRBD1 (5 bases). Judging by the DNA end, TRBJ2-7 fits better; the J call may be wrong. Germline assignment: CDR1 GTSNPN and CDR2 SVGIG (reference sequence). This CDR3 comprises 12 residues.

Only one count was recorded for this clone. The chain uses TRBV27 and TRBJ2-1; no clear D. The germline V gene encodes CDR1 MNHEY and CDR2 SMNVEV (reference sequence). The V end lost 3 bases, the J end lost 3 bases, and 12 bases lay between the germline ends. The CDR3 has 15 amino acids. In nucleotides, the CDR3 is TGTGCCAGCAGTTTGTCCCCCGCAGGCTACAATGAGCAGTTCTTC. This codes for CASSLSPAGYNEQFF.

The rearrangement uses TRBV7-6 and TRBJ1-1; no definite D call. Germline V CDR1 and CDR2: SGHVS, FNYEAQ. V lost 4 bases and J lost 0, with 6 bases in between. The CDR3 has 13 amino acids. The CDR3 DNA reads as TGTGCCAGCAGCTCATCAGTGAACACTGAAGCTTTCTTT. Its protein product is CASSSSVNTEAFF.

This rearrangement joins TRBV30 to TRBJ1-1, with 7 bases fitting TRBD1. This CDR3 is built from 13 residues. J gave up 2 bases and V 3 bases, and 3 bases lay outside the gene matches. The germline gives CDR1 GTSNPN, CDR2 SVGIG (reference sequence). In nucleotides, the CDR3 is TGTGCCTGGAGAAACAGGGGCAACACTGAAGCTTTCTTT. Amino acid sequence: CAWRNRGNTEAFF.

The chain is built from TRBV5-4 and TRBJ1-4; maybe TRBD1 (5 bases). Germline V gene lookup returns CDR1 SGHNT and CDR2 YYREEE (reference sequence). This CDR3 has 16 residues. Trimming shortened V by 0 bases and J by 0 bases, and 9 bases separated the two germline ends. This CDR3 is CASSLGRVTTNEKLFF. For the CDR3, the DNA is TGTGCCAGCAGCTTGGGCAGGGTAACAACTAATGAAAAACTGTTTTTT.

The chain joins TRBV2 to TRBJ2-5; 9 bases fit TRBD2. The CDR3 is made up of 15 amino acids. Per germline, CDR1 SNHLY and CDR2 FYNNEI. J gave up 5 bases and V 6 bases, and 10 bases lay outside the gene matches. Here the CDR3 reads CASSLAGNIGETQYF. Here the CDR3 DNA reads TGTGCCAGCAGCCTAGCGGGAAATATAGGGGAGACCCAGTACTTC.

The V call is TRBV6-6, the J call TRBJ2-5; 7 positions agree with TRBD1. The CDR3 loop spans 14 amino acids. In germline, CDR1 is MNHNY, CDR2 SVGAGI (reference sequence). J gave up 7 bases and V 5 bases, and 10 bases lay outside the gene matches. The CDR3 coding sequence is TGTGCCAGCAGTCCGACAGGGATGGGGGTGACCCAGTACTTC. This gives the protein CASSPTGMGVTQYF.

This clone was found once. The chain uses TRBV5-1 and TRBJ1-2; weak D call: TRBD1 (5 bases). This CDR3 contains 20 residues. Germline V CDR1 and CDR2: SGHRS, YFSETQ. Trimming took off 0 bases at V and 2 bases at J, with 26 bases between the two ends. The CDR3 protein is CASSLALMGLRQTPNYGYTF. For the CDR3, the DNA is TGCGCCAGCAGCTTGGCCCTCATGGGCCTTAGACAGACACCGAACTATGGCTACACCTTC.

J is TRBJ1-5 and V is TRBV21-1; the table assigns TRBD1, which was not confirmed against the DNA. TRBV21-1 is recorded as a pseudogene. The CDR3 contains 15 residues. CDR3 protein: CASSKARQANQPQHF. The CDR3 DNA reads TGTGCCAGCAGCAAAGCCCGACAGGCCAATCAGCCCCAGCATTTT.

The chain links TRBV10-3 to TRBJ2-3, with 7 bases identical to TRBD2. The CDR3 covers 18 residues. Unmatched junction bases numbered 11, after V lost 0 bases and J lost 2 bases. Germline CDR1 and CDR2: ENHRY and SYGVKD. Here the CDR3 reads CAISESSYVLANTDTQYF. Written as DNA, the CDR3 is TGTGCCATCAGTGAGTCGAGTTATGTACTAGCGAACACAGATACGCAGTATTTT.

The rearrangement uses TRBV27 and TRBJ2-3; the D gene is possibly TRBD2 (5 bases). Germline V gene sequence: CDR1 MNHEY, CDR2 SMNVEV (reference sequence). The CDR3 length is 14 residues. The CDR3 DNA follows: TGTACATCAAATCGGGTAGCGAGCACAGATACGCAGTATTTT. The encoded protein is CTSNRVASTDTQYF.

V usage is TRBV19 and J usage is TRBJ2-5; maybe TRBD1 (5 bases). Trimming removed 3 bases at V and 5 bases at J, with 13 bases between. Germline V lookup: CDR1 LNHDA, CDR2 SQIVND (reference sequence). The CDR3 extends over 14 amino acids. The CDR3 sequence: CASSILGRDETQYF. In DNA form, the CDR3 reads TGTGCCAGTAGTATCCTTGGCAGGGATGAGACCCAGTACTTC.

The chain couples TRBV14 to TRBJ2-1; no firm D call. This CDR3 comprises 13 residues. V was clipped by 0 bases and J by 7 bases, with 7 bases between them. Germline V gene lookup returns CDR1 SGHDN and CDR2 FVKESK. Here the CDR3 DNA reads TGTGCCAGCAGCCAAGATGTGAGGAATGAGCAGTTCTTC. Encoded protein: CASSQDVRNEQFF.

This clone was observed a few times. At one of its ends the junction is not consistent with the germline gene, which may arise from a read error. The chain combines TRBV5-4 with TRBJ2-7; 10 bases agree with TRBD1. There are 15 residues in the CDR3. CDR1 and CDR2 (germline): SGHNT, YYREEE (reference sequence). The CDR3 coding sequence is TGTGCCAGCAGCTTTGGGGGACAGGGGTCCCTTCAGCCTAATTTC. Translating gives CASSFGGQGSLQPNF.

This rearrangement joins TRBV28 to TRBJ1-1; TRBD1 matches 7 bases. CDR1 MDHEN and CDR2 SYDVKM come from the germline V gene. The CDR3 loop spans 16 amino acids. The V and J ends lost 8 bases and 3 bases, in that order; junction bases with no gene match: 15. CDR3 region: CASLPRTGGGYTEAFF. Here the CDR3 DNA reads TGTGCCAGCCTACCCCGGACAGGCGGCGGGTACACTGAAGCTTTCTTT.

This sequence joins TRBV12-5 and TRBJ2-1, with a tentative D call TRBD1 (6 bases). The germline V gene has CDR1 LGHNT and CDR2 FRNRAP. Trimming removed 2 bases from V and 0 bases from J, with 8 bases in between. The CDR3 sequence is 15 residues long. CDR3 amino acids: CASGLQGSSYNEQFF. CDR3 DNA sequence: TGTGCTAGTGGTTTGCAGGGGAGCTCCTACAATGAGCAGTTCTTC.

The J gene is TRBJ2-7, the V gene TRBV5-4, with D perhaps TRBD1 (6 bases). Between the trimmed V and J ends, which lost 1 base and 6 bases, there was a span of 11 bases. The CDR3 is made up of 13 amino acids. Germline V lookup: CDR1 SGHNT, CDR2 YYREEE (reference sequence). Here the CDR3 reads CASSLTGTVEQYF. DNA of the CDR3: TGTGCCAGCAGCTTGACAGGGACGGTCGAGCAGTACTTC.

The chain is built from TRBV5-1 and TRBJ1-2; TRBD1 matches 7 bases. Trimming took 1 base from V and 5 from J; bases not matched to a gene: 14. Germline V lookup: CDR1 SGHRS, CDR2 YFSETQ. The CDR3 is 17 residues long. The CDR3 region is CASSLMYSGQTSYGYTF. Here the CDR3 DNA reads TGCGCCAGCAGCTTGATGTATTCGGGACAGACCTCTTATGGCTACACCTTC.

The chain joins TRBV10-2 to TRBJ1-5; 10 positions agree with TRBD1. V lost 6 bases to trimming and J lost 0 bases; unmatched junction nucleotides: 5. The V gene's germline CDR1 is WSHSY and CDR2 SAAADI. This CDR3 is built from 16 residues. The CDR3 DNA follows: TGCGCCAGCAGCCGGGACAGGGGAGTTAGCAATCAGCCCCAGCATTTT. Translated: CASSRDRGVSNQPQHF.

The chain carries TRBV5-6 and TRBJ1-1, with 8 nucleotides matching TRBD1. After removal of 3 bases from V and 5 bases from J, the junction contained 6 bases not matched to a gene. The CDR3 totals 14 residues. Germline lookup yields CDR1 SGHDT and CDR2 YYEEEE. In DNA, the CDR3 is TGTGCCAGCAGCTACGGACAGGGAGGTACTGAAGCTTTCTTT. Residues: CASSYGQGGTEAFF. Full variable domain (outside the CDR3, taken from reference TRBV5-6 and TRBJ1-1): DAGVTQSPTHLIKTRGQQVTLRCSPKSGHDTVSWYQQALGQGPQFIFQYYEEEERQRGNFPDRFSGHQFPNYSSELNVNALLLGDSALYLCASSYGQGGTEAFFGQGTRLTVV.

The J gene is TRBJ2-4, the V gene TRBV9; D may be TRBD2 (6 bases). V gave up 3 bases and J gave up 3 bases, with 19 bases separating them. The germline V gene encodes CDR1 SGDLS and CDR2 YYNGEE. The CDR3 is made up of 17 amino acids. The CDR3 nucleotides are TGTGCCAGCAGCGGGGGGACGACCCGGCGGGGCAAAAACATTCAGTACTTC. Protein: CASSGGTTRRGKNIQYF.